A single sample is the source of the 22 T cell receptor beta chains below, sequenced in a study of T-cell reconstitution after alpha-beta-depleted transplantation in children. TCRbeta library preparation incorporated unique molecular identifiers. MiXCR, run by TCRdb on the PCR reads, gives a single entry per CDR3 protein. The data show over 150,000 distinct CDR3 sequences, with 6.6% seen just once and approximately 6% held by the top ten. The sample was PBMCs, taken before TCRalphabeta/CD19-depleted stem cell transplant. The receptors derive from a boy between 2 and 10 years old with acute lymphoblastic leukemia, due to receive a stem cell transplant.

This clonotype was observed many times. V usage is TRBV20-1 and J usage is TRBJ1-5; D is undetermined. V gave up 1 base and J gave up 6 bases, with 16 bases separating them. In germline, CDR1 is DFQATT, CDR2 SNEGSKA (reference sequence). This CDR3 has 15 residues. The chain's CDR3 is CSARGPSVRLQPQHF. CDR3 nucleotides: TGCAGTGCTAGAGGCCCGTCCGTCAGGCTTCAGCCCCAGCATTTT.

The gene calls are TRBV27 and TRBJ2-7; 9 bases match TRBD1. Trimming removed 5 bases from V and 0 bases from J; junction bases left unmatched: 5. CDR1 and CDR2 from the germline V gene are MNHEY and SMNVEV (reference sequence). The CDR3 extends over 15 amino acids. The CDR3 DNA reads as TGTGCCAGCAGTGTCGGGACAGGGCTCTCCTACGAGCAGTACTTC. Encoded protein: CASSVGTGLSYEQYF.

This clonotype was recorded many times. V gene TRBV20-1 combines with J gene TRBJ2-7; a weak D match, TRBD1 (5 bases). With 3 bases removed from V and 3 bases from J, the gap between germline ends came to 12 bases. Germline V CDR1 and CDR2: DFQATT, SNEGSKA (reference sequence). The CDR3 is made up of 13 amino acids. The CDR3 DNA reads TGCAGTGCTAGCATGGATAGGGGCTACGAGCAGTACTTC. This sequence encodes CSASMDRGYEQYF.

This clonotype was seen repeatedly, ten times or more. This chain joins TRBV19 and TRBJ2-1; 10 positions match TRBD1. The CDR3 sequence is 16 residues long. Trimming took 6 bases from V and 4 from J; bases not matched to a gene: 9. Per germline, CDR1 LNHDA and CDR2 SQIVND (reference sequence). The CDR3 spells CASSPRGTGVYNEQFF. For the CDR3, the DNA is TGTGCCAGTAGCCCCCGGGGGACAGGGGTTTACAATGAGCAGTTCTTC.

This clonotype showed up just a few times. The chain joins TRBV7-2 to TRBJ2-1; 7 bases are a match to TRBD1. CDR1 is SGHTA, CDR2 FQGNSA, per germline. The CDR3 is 12 amino acids. The ends lost 4 bases at V and 8 bases at J; junction bases unmatched: 2. The CDR3 spells CASSYRGHEQFF. The CDR3 DNA reads TGTGCCAGCAGCTACAGGGGCCATGAGCAGTTCTTC.

This clonotype has more than one count but fewer than ten. The chain uses TRBV5-1 and TRBJ2-7, with D unclear. V was trimmed by 2 bases and J by 4 bases, leaving 13 bases between them. The CDR3 extends over 14 amino acids. Germline CDR1 is SGHRS and CDR2 is YFSETQ. In DNA, the CDR3 is TGCGCCAGCAGCTTCGGAGAAATGGTGTACGAGCAGTACTTC. This encodes CASSFGEMVYEQYF.

This clonotype was recorded at least ten times. The rearrangement uses TRBV5-1 and TRBJ2-3; D remains unclear. Trimming left V 0 bases short and J 3 bases short, with 8 bases between. The length of the CDR3 is 14 residues. CDR1 SGHRS and CDR2 YFSETQ come from the germline V gene. The CDR3 region has the DNA TGCGCCAGCAGCTTGGAGCTCGGGACAGATACGCAGTATTTT. As protein: CASSLELGTDTQYF.

This clonotype has at least ten counts. The V and J genes are TRBV11-2 and TRBJ2-7; TRBD1 agrees at 8 bases. V shed 4 bases, J shed 2 bases, and the junction held 7 bases outside the gene matches. The germline CDR1 and CDR2 sequences are SGHAT and FQNNGV. The CDR3 extends over 15 amino acids. The CDR3 region is CASSSFRGLAYEQYF. DNA of the CDR3: TGTGCCAGCAGCTCCTTCAGGGGGCTGGCCTACGAGCAGTACTTC.

This clonotype appeared many times. The V call is TRBV5-8, the J call TRBJ1-1; D is uncertain. Trimming left V 5 bases short and J 8 bases short, with 10 bases between. Germline CDR1 is SGHTS and CDR2 is YDEGEE. The CDR3 consists of 11 residues. CDR3 DNA: TGTGCCAGCAGGATCACAGAAGAAGCTTTCTTT. Translating gives CASRITEEAFF.

This sequence joins TRBV5-1 and TRBJ1-4, with D perhaps TRBD1 (5 bases). The CDR3 is made up of 16 amino acids. With 2 bases removed from V and 4 bases from J, the gap between germline ends came to 15 bases. Germline-derived CDR1 and CDR2 are SGHRS and YFSETQ. The CDR3 protein is CASSFQSSGNNEKLFF. CDR3 in DNA: TGCGCCAGCAGCTTCCAATCCTCAGGGAATAATGAAAAACTGTTTTTT.

This clonotype was recorded many times. The V gene is TRBV5-5, the J gene TRBJ2-1; 9 nucleotides agree with TRBD1. Trimming removed 7 bases from V and 6 bases from J; junction bases left unmatched: 8. CDR1 is SGHKS and CDR2 is YYEKEE in the germline V gene (reference sequence). The CDR3 length is 14 residues. This CDR3 is CASYPGTGSNEQFF. DNA of the CDR3: TGTGCCAGCTATCCCGGGACAGGGTCCAATGAGCAGTTCTTC.

This clonotype was detected ten times or more. This chain joins TRBV7-9 and TRBJ1-3; D remains ambiguous. Trimming took 6 bases from V and 3 from J, leaving 12 bases between them. The V gene's germline CDR1 is SEHNR and CDR2 FQNEAQ (reference sequence). This CDR3 is 14 amino acids long. CDR3 loop: CASSRPAGGNTIYF. The DNA of the CDR3 is TGTGCCAGCAGTCGACCGGCGGGTGGAAACACCATATATTTT.

This clonotype has a count of ten or more. J is TRBJ2-3 and V is TRBV20-1, with D possibly matching TRBD2 (7 bases). The CDR3 has 16 amino acids. The ends were cut back, 0 bases at V and 3 bases at J, with 16 bases in the middle. Germline CDR1 and CDR2: DFQATT and SNEGSKA (reference sequence). CDR3 DNA sequence: TGCAGTGCTAGAGATGTTTCGGGGGGCGCGACAGATACGCAGTATTTT. This translates into CSARDVSGGATDTQYF.

This clonotype was found a few times. V gene TRBV28 combines with J gene TRBJ2-2, with 8 bases identical to TRBD2. Germline-derived CDR1 and CDR2 are MDHEN and SYDVKM. Trimming took 6 bases from V and 0 from J; bases not matched to a gene: 9. This CDR3 region has 17 residues. The CDR3 is CASRTPNSGTNTGELFF. The CDR3 nucleotides are TGTGCCAGCAGAACGCCCAATAGCGGGACGAACACCGGGGAGCTGTTTTTT.

This clonotype was counted between two and nine times. At one boundary the junction diverges from the germline segment, which might be a read error. The V gene is TRBV20-1, the J gene TRBJ1-3; unclear D gene. The CDR3 totals 12 residues. The germline V gene has CDR1 DFQATT and CDR2 SNEGSKA (reference sequence). CDR3: CSARTTFNNIYF. Written as DNA, the CDR3 is TGCAGTGCAAGGACTACATTTAACAACATATATTTT.

This clonotype was counted a few times. The chain combines TRBV20-1 with TRBJ2-5; D not certain. CDR3 size: 14 residues. Germline loops: CDR1 DFQATT, CDR2 SNEGSKA (reference sequence). V lost 0 bases to trimming and J lost 2 bases, with 10 bases between them. CDR3 region: CSARDLGKQETQYF. CDR3 nucleotides: TGCAGTGCTAGAGATCTGGGGAAGCAAGAGACCCAGTACTTC.

Ten or more counts support this clonotype. The gene calls are TRBV29-1 and TRBJ2-7; no clear D gene. Trimming cost V 0 bases and J 0 bases, with 0 bases left between them. The CDR3 runs to 11 residues. Germline lookup yields CDR1 SQVTM and CDR2 ANQGSEA. CDR3 nucleotide sequence: TGCAGCGTTGAAGACTCCTACGAGCAGTACTTC. This encodes CSVEDSYEQYF.

The chain recombines TRBV10-2 with TRBJ2-3; D gene ambiguous. V lost 8 bases and J lost 6, with 9 bases in between. Per germline, CDR1 WSHSY and CDR2 SAAADI. The CDR3 has 11 amino acids. This CDR3 is CASSNSDTQYF. CDR3 coding DNA: TGCGCCAGCTCCAACTCGGATACGCAGTATTTT.

Ten or more counts support this clonotype. The J gene is TRBJ2-5, the V gene TRBV12-3 or TRBV12-4; D is ambiguous. The CDR3 loop spans 13 amino acids. Trimming shortened V by 4 bases and J by 2 bases, and 8 bases separated the two germline ends. DNA of the CDR3: TGTGCCAGCAGTTCTCTCCCACAAGAGACCCAGTACTTC. It codes for CASSSLPQETQYF.

In its sample, this clonotype was seen many times. V is TRBV4-2 and J is TRBJ2-1, with a possible D match to TRBD2 (6 bases). Per the germline V gene, CDR1 is LGHNA and CDR2 is YNFKEQ. The CDR3 has 16 amino acids. Trimming removed 0 bases at V and 2 bases at J, with 11 bases between. CDR3 nucleotide sequence: TGTGCCAGCAGCCAAGAAGGGGCGGGACCCTACAATGAGCAGTTCTTC. Its protein product is CASSQEGAGPYNEQFF.

In its sample, this clonotype was seen many times. V usage is TRBV28 and J usage is TRBJ2-1; D unclear. Germline CDR1 reads MDHEN; CDR2 reads SYDVKM. V was trimmed by 6 bases and J by 0 bases, leaving 15 bases between them. This CDR3 is built from 16 residues. CDR3 protein: CASRDPRQNSYNEQFF. CDR3 in DNA: TGTGCCAGCAGAGACCCCCGCCAGAACTCCTACAATGAGCAGTTCTTC.

The genes are TRBV5-1 and TRBJ2-5; possible D gene TRBD2, 5 bases. Germline CDR1 SGHRS, CDR2 YFSETQ. There are 16 residues in the CDR3. V was clipped by 0 bases and J by 2 bases, with 14 bases between them. The CDR3 DNA sequence: TGCGCCAGCAGCTTGGAGGGTTTAGGACTTCAAGAGACCCAGTACTTC. This gives the protein CASSLEGLGLQETQYF.